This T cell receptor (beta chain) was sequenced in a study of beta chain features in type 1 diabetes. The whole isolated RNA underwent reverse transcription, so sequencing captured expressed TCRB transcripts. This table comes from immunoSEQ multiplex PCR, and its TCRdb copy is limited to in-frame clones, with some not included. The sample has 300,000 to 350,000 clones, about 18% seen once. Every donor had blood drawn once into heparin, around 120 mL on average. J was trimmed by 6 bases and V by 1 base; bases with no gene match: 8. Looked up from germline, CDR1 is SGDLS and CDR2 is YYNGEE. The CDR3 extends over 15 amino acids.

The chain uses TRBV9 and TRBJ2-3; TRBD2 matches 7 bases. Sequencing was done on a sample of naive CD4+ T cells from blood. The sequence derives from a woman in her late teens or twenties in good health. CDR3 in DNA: TGTGCCAGCAGCGTATGGTTTGCGGGAGAGGATACGCAGTATTTT. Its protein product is CASSVWFAGEDTQYF.